This record looks at one T cell receptor (beta chain) sequence and its context. The data stem from a study of Graves' ophthalmopathy and Graves' hyperthyroidism. RNA transcripts provided the template for amplifying TCR beta CDR3 regions. Second-round multiplex PCR came after first-round RT-PCR with HTBI primers. TCRdb ran MiXCR on the multiplex PCR reads and lists one entry per CDR3 protein. The table lists about 550,000 distinct CDR3 sequences, less than 45% of them singletons. The CDR3 has 14 amino acids. Trimming removed 4 bases from V and 2 bases from J, with 10 bases in between. The germline gives CDR1 LNHNV, CDR2 YYDKDF (reference sequence).

The sequence was collected from an adult man with Graves' hyperthyroidism. Sequencing input: peripheral blood or thyroid tissue (not recorded which). This rearrangement joins TRBV15 to TRBJ2-3; no definite D call. The CDR3 bases are TGTGCCACCAGCAATATTCAGAACACAGATACGCAGTATTTT. It is translated as CATSNIQNTDTQYF.